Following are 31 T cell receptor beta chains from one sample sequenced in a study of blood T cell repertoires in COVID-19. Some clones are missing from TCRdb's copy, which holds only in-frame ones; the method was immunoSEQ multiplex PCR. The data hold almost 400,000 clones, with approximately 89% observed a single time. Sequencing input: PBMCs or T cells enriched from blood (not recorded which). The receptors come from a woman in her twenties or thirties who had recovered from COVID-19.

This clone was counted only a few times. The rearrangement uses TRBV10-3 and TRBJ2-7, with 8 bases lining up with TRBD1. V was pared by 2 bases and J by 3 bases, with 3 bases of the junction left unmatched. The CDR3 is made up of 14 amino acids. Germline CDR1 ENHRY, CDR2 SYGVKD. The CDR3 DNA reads TGTGCCATCAGTGAGAGGACAGGGTACTACGAGCAGTACTTC. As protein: CAISERTGYYEQYF.

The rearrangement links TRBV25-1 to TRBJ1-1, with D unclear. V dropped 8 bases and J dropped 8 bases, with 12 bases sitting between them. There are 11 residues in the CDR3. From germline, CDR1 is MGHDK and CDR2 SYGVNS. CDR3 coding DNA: TGTGCCAGCCGTGGCGTCGAAGAAGCTTTCTTT. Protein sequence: CASRGVEEAFF.

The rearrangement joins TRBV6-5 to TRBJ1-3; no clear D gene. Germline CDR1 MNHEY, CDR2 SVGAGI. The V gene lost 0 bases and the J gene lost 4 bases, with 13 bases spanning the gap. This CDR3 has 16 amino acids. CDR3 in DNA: TGTGCCAGCAGTTACTCCTCCATTCCGGGAGGAAACACCATATATTTT. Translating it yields CASSYSSIPGGNTIYF.

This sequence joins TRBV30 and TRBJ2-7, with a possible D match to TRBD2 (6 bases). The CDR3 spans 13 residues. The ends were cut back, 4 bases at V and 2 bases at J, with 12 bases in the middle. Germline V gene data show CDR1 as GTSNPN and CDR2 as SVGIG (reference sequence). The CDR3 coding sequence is TGTGCCTGGACCGGGACTCCTACCTACGAGCAGTACTTC. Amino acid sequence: CAWTGTPTYEQYF.

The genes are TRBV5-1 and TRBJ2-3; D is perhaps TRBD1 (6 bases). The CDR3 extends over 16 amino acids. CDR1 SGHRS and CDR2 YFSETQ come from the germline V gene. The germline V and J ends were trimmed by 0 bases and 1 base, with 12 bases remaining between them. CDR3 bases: TGCGCCAGCAGCTTGGGATCCAGGGGCCGCACAGATACGCAGTATTTT. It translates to CASSLGSRGRTDTQYF.

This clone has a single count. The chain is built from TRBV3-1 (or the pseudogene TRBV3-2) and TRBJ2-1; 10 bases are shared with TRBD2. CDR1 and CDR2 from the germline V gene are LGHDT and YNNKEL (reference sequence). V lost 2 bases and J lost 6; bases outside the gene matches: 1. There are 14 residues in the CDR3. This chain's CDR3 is CASSQWTSGNEQFF. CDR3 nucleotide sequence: TGTGCCAGCAGCCAATGGACTAGCGGCAATGAGCAGTTCTTC.

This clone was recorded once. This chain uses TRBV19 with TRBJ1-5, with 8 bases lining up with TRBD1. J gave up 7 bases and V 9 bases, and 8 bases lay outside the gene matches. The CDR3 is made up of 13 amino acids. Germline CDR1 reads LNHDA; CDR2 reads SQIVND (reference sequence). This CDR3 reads CASRQGSRQPQHF. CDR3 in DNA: TGTGCCAGCAGACAGGGGTCAAGACAGCCCCAGCATTTT.

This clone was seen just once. CDR3 residues: CASKQNPPLHF. In nucleotides, the CDR3 is TGTGCCAGTAAACAAAATCCACCCCTCCACTTT. This chain links TRBV2 with TRBJ1-6; D unclear. Looked up from germline, CDR1 is SNHLY and CDR2 is FYNNEI. The ends were cut back, 9 bases at V and 11 bases at J, with 11 bases in the middle. The CDR3 sequence is 11 residues long.

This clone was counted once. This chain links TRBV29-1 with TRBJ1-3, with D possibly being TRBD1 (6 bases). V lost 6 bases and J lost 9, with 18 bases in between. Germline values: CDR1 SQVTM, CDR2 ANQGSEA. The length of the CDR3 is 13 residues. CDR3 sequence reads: CSVLAGAPLTIYF. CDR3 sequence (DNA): TGCAGCGTCCTTGCGGGGGCCCCGCTCACCATATATTTT.

The CDR3 region is CASSLGTGPTDTQYF. Written as DNA, the CDR3 is TGTGCCAGCAGCCTGGGGACAGGACCCACAGATACGCAGTATTTT. This chain uses TRBV5-8 with TRBJ2-3; 8 nucleotides align to TRBD1. This CDR3 is 15 amino acids long. The V gene's germline CDR1 is SGHTS and CDR2 YDEGEE. V lost 4 bases, J lost 2 bases, and 6 bases stayed unmatched.

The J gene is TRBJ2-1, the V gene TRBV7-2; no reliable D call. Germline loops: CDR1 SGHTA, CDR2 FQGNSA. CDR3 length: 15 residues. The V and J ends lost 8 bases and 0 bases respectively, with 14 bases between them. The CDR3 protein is CASPPAVSSYNEQFF. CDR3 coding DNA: TGTGCCAGCCCCCCGGCGGTAAGCTCCTACAATGAGCAGTTCTTC.

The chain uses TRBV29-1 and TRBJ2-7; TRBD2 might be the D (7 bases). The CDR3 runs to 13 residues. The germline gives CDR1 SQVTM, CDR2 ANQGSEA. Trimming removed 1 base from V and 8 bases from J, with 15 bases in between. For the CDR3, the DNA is TGCAGCGTTGAAGCGGGGGGCCCTCCCAAGCAGTACTTC. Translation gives CSVEAGGPPKQYF.

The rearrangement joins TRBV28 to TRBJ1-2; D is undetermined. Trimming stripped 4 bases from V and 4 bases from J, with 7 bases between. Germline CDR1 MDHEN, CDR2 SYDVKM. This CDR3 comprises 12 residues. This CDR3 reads CASSSLGYGYTF. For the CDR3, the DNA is TGTGCCAGCAGTTCCCTCGGCTATGGCTACACCTTC.

DNA for the CDR3: TGTGCCAGCAGTGAACGGATACAGCAAAACACCGGGGAGCTGTTTTTT. Encoded protein: CASSERIQQNTGELFF. The chain couples TRBV25-1 to TRBJ2-2; D is unresolved. Trimming took off 2 bases at V and 2 bases at J, with 12 bases between the two ends. CDR3 length equals 16 residues. Germline lookup yields CDR1 MGHDK and CDR2 SYGVNS.

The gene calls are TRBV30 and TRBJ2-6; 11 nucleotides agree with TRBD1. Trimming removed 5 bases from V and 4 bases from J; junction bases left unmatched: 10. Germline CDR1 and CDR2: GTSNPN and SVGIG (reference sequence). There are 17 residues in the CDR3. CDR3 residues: CAWWHGQGASGANVLTF. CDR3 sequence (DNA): TGTGCCTGGTGGCACGGACAGGGGGCCTCGGGGGCCAACGTCCTGACTTTC.

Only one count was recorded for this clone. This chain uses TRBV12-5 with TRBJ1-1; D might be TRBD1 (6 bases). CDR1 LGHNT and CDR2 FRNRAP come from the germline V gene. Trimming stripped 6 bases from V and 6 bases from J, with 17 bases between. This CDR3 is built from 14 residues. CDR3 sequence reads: CASGGQSWAAEAFF. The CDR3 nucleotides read TGTGCTAGTGGCGGACAGTCCTGGGCAGCTGAAGCTTTCTTT.

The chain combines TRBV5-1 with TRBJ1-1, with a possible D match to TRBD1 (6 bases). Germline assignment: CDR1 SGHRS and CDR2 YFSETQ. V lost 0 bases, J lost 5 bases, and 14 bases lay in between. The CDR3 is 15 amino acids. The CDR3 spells CASSLAGGGRTEAFF. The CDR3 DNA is TGCGCCAGCAGCTTGGCGGGGGGCGGGAGGACTGAAGCTTTCTTT.

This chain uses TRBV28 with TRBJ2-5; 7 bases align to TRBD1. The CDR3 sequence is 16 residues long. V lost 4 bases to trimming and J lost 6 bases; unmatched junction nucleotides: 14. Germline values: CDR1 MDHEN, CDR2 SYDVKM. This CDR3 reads CASSSQLNRGRKTQYF. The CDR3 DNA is TGTGCCAGCAGTTCACAACTGAACAGGGGTCGGAAGACCCAGTACTTC.

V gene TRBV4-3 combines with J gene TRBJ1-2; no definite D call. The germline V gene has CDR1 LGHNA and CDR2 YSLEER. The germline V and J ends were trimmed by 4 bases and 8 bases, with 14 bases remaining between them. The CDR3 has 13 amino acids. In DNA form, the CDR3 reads TGCGCCAGCAGCCTAAATCTCCAAGCGGGCTACACCTTC. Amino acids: CASSLNLQAGYTF.

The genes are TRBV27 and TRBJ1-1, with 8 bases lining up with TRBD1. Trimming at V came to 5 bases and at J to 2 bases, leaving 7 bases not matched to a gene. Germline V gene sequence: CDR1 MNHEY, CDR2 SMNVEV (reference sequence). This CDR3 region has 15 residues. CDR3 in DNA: TGTGCCAGCAGTCCCCGGGGACAGGCCAACACTGAAGCTTTCTTT. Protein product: CASSPRGQANTEAFF.

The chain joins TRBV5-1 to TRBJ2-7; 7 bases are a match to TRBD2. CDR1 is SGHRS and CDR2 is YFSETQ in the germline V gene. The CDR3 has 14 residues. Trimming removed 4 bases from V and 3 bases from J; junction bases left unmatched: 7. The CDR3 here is CASSAGTILYEQYF. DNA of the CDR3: TGCGCCAGCAGCGCCGGGACTATACTCTACGAGCAGTACTTC.

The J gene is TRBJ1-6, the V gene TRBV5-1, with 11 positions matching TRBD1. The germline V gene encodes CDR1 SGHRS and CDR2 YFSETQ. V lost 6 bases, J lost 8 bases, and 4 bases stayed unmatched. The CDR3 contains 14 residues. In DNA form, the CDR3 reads TGCGCCAGCACTTGGGACAGGGGGGATTCACCCCTCCACTTT. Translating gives CASTWDRGDSPLHF.

CDR3 residues: CASSQDPTGKSPLHF. DNA of the CDR3: TGCGCCAGCAGCCAAGATCCGACAGGGAAATCACCCCTCCACTTT. The J gene is TRBJ1-6, the V gene TRBV4-3; TRBD1 aligns across 7 bases. CDR3 length equals 15 residues. Germline values: CDR1 LGHNA, CDR2 YSLEER. V gave up 0 bases and J gave up 10 bases; unmatched junction bases: 6.

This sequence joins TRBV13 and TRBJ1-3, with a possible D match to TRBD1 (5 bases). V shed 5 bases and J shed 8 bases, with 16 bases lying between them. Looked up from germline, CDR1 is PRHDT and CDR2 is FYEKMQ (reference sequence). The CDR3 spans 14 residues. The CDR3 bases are TGTGCCAGCAGCCGACAGCTACTAAGGGACACCATATATTTT. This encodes CASSRQLLRDTIYF.

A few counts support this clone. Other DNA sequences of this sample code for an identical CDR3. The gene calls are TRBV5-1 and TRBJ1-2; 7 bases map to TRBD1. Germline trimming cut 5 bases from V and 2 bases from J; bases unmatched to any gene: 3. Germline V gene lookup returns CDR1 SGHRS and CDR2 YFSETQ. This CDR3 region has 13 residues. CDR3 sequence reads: CASREGGNYGYTF. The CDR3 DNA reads TGCGCCAGCAGGGAAGGGGGCAACTATGGCTACACCTTC.

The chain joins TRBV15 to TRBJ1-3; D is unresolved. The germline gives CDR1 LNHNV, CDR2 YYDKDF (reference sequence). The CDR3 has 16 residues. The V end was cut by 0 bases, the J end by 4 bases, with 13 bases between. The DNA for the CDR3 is TGTGCCACCAGCAGAGATCCCCGGGGTTCCGGAAACACCATATATTTT. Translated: CATSRDPRGSGNTIYF.

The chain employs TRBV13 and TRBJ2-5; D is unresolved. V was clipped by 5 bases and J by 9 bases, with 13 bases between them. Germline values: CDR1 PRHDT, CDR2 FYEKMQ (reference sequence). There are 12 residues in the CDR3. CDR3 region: CASSGGTGSQYF. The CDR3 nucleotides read TGTGCCAGCAGCGGCGGCACCGGATCCCAGTACTTC.

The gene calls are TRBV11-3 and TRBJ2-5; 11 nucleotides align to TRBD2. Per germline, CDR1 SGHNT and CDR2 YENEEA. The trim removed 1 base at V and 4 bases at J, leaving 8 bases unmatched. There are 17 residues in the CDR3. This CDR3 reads CASSLGLLAGDVETQYF. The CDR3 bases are TGTGCCAGCAGCTTAGGCTTACTAGCGGGAGACGTAGAGACCCAGTACTTC.

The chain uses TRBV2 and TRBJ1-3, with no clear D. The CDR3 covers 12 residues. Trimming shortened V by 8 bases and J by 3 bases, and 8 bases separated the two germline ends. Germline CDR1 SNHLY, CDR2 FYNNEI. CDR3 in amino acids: CASATGGNTIYF. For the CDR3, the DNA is TGTGCCAGCGCCACGGGTGGAAACACCATATATTTT.

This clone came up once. The CDR3 DNA sequence: TGCGCCAGCAGCCAACATGCGGGGGGAAACTATGGCTACACCTTC. This translates into CASSQHAGGNYGYTF. The J gene is TRBJ1-2, the V gene TRBV4-1; possibly TRBD1 for D (5 bases). This CDR3 contains 15 residues. With 2 bases removed from V and 2 bases from J, the gap between germline ends came to 12 bases. Germline assignment: CDR1 MGHRA and CDR2 YSYEKL.

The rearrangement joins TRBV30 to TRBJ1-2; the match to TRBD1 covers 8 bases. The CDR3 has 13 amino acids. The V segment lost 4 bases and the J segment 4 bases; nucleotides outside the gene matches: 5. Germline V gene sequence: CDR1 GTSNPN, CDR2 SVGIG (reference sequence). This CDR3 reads CAWISGQGYGYTF. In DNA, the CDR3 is TGTGCCTGGATAAGCGGACAGGGCTATGGCTACACCTTC.